This paragraph reports one T cell receptor beta chain. Trimming cost V 8 bases and J 7 bases, with 8 bases left between them. This CDR3 comprises 9 residues. Germline CDR1 and CDR2: DFQATT and SNEGSKA (reference sequence). This sample is drawn from a study of beta chain features in type 1 diabetes. Looking at the study overall: Regarding age, gender and cell yields, patients proved similar to healthy donors.

On average, the one heparinised blood draw given by each donor was about 100 mL. Since all of the isolated RNA was reverse transcribed, expressed TCRB transcripts were what got sequenced. TCRdb's copy holds only in-frame clones and misses some; the assay was immunoSEQ multiplex PCR. Found here are about 260,000 clones, approximately 70% of them singletons; the top ten hold 0.053%. Specimen: naive CD4+ T cells from blood. The receptor was isolated from a man aged 25 to 40 in good health. The gene calls are TRBV20-1 and TRBJ2-5; D perhaps matches TRBD1 (6 bases). The CDR3: CSPRGTQYF. The CDR3 DNA is TGCAGTCCCAGGGGGACCCAGTACTTC.